One sample yielded the 32 T cell receptor beta chains listed below, sequenced in a study of tumor-infiltrating T cells and Merkel cell polyomavirus. Study in general: CD8+ T cells recognized the Merkel cell polyomavirus KLL epitope.

This table comes from immunoSEQ multiplex PCR, and its TCRdb copy is limited to in-frame clones, with some not included. This repertoire shows 25,000 or so clones, 70% to 90% found once; its top ten account for about 2.7%. Every patient's tumor was robustly positive for Merkel cell polyomavirus Large T antigen on immunohistochemistry. The sequencing input was lymph node tissue. The receptors were sampled from a man aged 45-65 years with Merkel cell carcinoma.

The rearrangement links TRBV13 to TRBJ2-3; TRBD2 matches at 11 bases. The V gene end was trimmed by 4 bases and the J gene end by 6 bases; junction bases not matched to a gene: 12. This CDR3 has 17 residues. Germline CDR1 PRHDT, CDR2 FYEKMQ (reference sequence). CDR3 protein: CASSSLETSGIVDTQYF. The CDR3 coding sequence is TGTGCCAGCAGCTCCCTCGAGACTAGCGGGATTGTCGATACGCAGTATTTT.

This clone was recorded only once. This chain uses TRBV30 with TRBJ2-3; 10 nucleotides line up with TRBD1. The CDR3 is made up of 16 amino acids. The germline CDR1 and CDR2 sequences are GTSNPN and SVGIG (reference sequence). Trimming at V came to 2 bases and at J to 2 bases, leaving 7 bases not matched to a gene. CDR3 DNA sequence: TGTGCCTGGAGTCTCGACAGGGGGCCCGTCACAGATACGCAGTATTTT. It encodes CAWSLDRGPVTDTQYF.

The chain combines TRBV6-5 with TRBJ1-2; D is undetermined. The germline V gene has CDR1 MNHEY and CDR2 SVGAGI. V gave up 2 bases and J gave up 4 bases, with 11 bases separating them. The CDR3 contains 14 residues. CDR3 nucleotides: TGTGCCAGCAGTTACGCGAGGAGGGTCTATGGCTACACCTTC. This encodes CASSYARRVYGYTF.

The chain links TRBV30 to TRBJ1-2; possible D gene TRBD1, 6 bases. CDR3 length: 9 amino acids. CDR1 and CDR2 (germline): GTSNPN, SVGIG (reference sequence). V lost 8 bases to trimming and J lost 6 bases, with 7 bases between them. CDR3 bases: TGTGCCGAGGGGGATGGCTACACCTTC. Its protein product is CAEGDGYTF. The whole variable domain, remainder taken from reference TRBV30 and TRBJ1-2, is SQTIHQWPATLVQPVGSPLSLECTVEGTSNPNLYWYRQAAGRGLQLLFYSVGIGQISSEVPQNLSASRPQDRQFILSSKKLLLSDSGFYLCAEGDGYTFGSGTRLTVV.

V is TRBV18 and J is TRBJ1-2; TRBD1 is a possible D gene (6 bases). Germline CDR1 is KGHSH and CDR2 is LQKENI. CDR3 length equals 15 residues. Trimming stripped 0 bases from V and 1 base from J, with 9 bases between. Written as DNA, the CDR3 is TGTGCCAGCTCACCACCGGGGGCCGTTAACTATGGCTACACCTTC. Translated: CASSPPGAVNYGYTF.

This clone occurred once. This chain links TRBV5-3 with TRBJ1-1; D is unresolved. TRBV5-3 is an ORF, and what it does is uncertain. V dropped 0 bases and J dropped 0 bases, with 6 bases sitting between them. The CDR3 length is 14 residues. The CDR3 loop is CARSLVYMNTEAFF. Here the CDR3 DNA reads TGTGCCAGAAGCTTGGTTTACATGAACACTGAAGCTTTCTTT.

This sequence joins TRBV28 and TRBJ2-7, with a tentative D call TRBD1 (5 bases). Germline values: CDR1 MDHEN, CDR2 SYDVKM. The CDR3 runs 15 residues. The germline V and J ends were trimmed by 5 bases and 3 bases, with 17 bases remaining between them. Here the CDR3 DNA reads TGTGCCAGCAGTCCGGCCGGAGACAGAAGCTACGAGCAGTACTTC. Protein product: CASSPAGDRSYEQYF.

This rearrangement joins TRBV6-1 to TRBJ1-5; the D gene is possibly TRBD1 (5 bases). Trimming pared 4 bases from V and 7 bases from J, leaving 5 bases between. This CDR3 contains 11 residues. CDR1 MNHNS and CDR2 SASEGT come from the germline V gene. The CDR3, as DNA: TGTGCCAGCAGTGGACAGCAGCCCCAGCATTTT. Its translation is CASSGQQPQHF.

CDR3 coding DNA: TGTGCCAGCACCCGGCAGTATGGCAGGGCTACCTCTGGGGCCAACGTCCTGACTTTC. Its translation is CASTRQYGRATSGANVLTF. The V call is TRBV7-2, the J call TRBJ2-6; D is perhaps TRBD1 (5 bases). Trimming shortened V by 7 bases and J by 0 bases, and 22 bases separated the two germline ends. This CDR3 is built from 19 residues. CDR1 and CDR2 from the germline V gene are SGHTA and FQGNSA.

The rearrangement links TRBV15 to TRBJ2-1; unclear D gene. The V and J ends lost 4 bases and 0 bases respectively, with 4 bases between them. This CDR3 is 13 amino acids long. Germline CDR1 is LNHNV and CDR2 is YYDKDF (reference sequence). CDR3 residues: CATSTSSYNEQFF. The DNA of the CDR3 is TGTGCCACCAGCACTTCCTCCTACAATGAGCAGTTCTTC.

The chain recombines TRBV30 with TRBJ2-7, with 7 bases lining up with TRBD1. CDR1 GTSNPN and CDR2 SVGIG come from the germline V gene (reference sequence). CDR3 length equals 14 residues. The junction had 12 bases not matched to a gene; V was cut back by 5 bases and J by 5 bases. In DNA, the CDR3 is TGTGCCTGGGGTACCCTGGGAACAGGGGACGAGCAGTACTTC. Its protein is CAWGTLGTGDEQYF.

The chain couples TRBV6-1 to TRBJ2-7, with D maybe TRBD2 (5 bases). Trimming stripped 5 bases from V and 3 bases from J, with 17 bases between. The CDR3 runs to 15 residues. Germline CDR1 is MNHNS and CDR2 is SASEGT. CDR3 region: CASSRAMIEGYEQYF. For the CDR3, the DNA is TGTGCCAGCAGTAGGGCCATGATCGAGGGCTACGAGCAGTACTTC.

The rearrangement joins TRBV7-6 to TRBJ2-7, with 11 bases aligning to TRBD1. V lost 3 bases and J lost 3; bases outside the gene matches: 4. Germline CDR1 SGHVS, CDR2 FNYEAQ. CDR3 length equals 15 residues. The CDR3 DNA sequence: TGTGCCAGCAGCTTGGCCGGGACAGGGGGCTACGAGCAGTACTTC. Protein product: CASSLAGTGGYEQYF. Complete variable domain (other parts from reference TRBV7-6 and TRBJ2-7): GAGVSQSPRYKVTKRGQDVALRCDPISGHVSLYWYRQALGQGPEFLTYFNYEAQQDKSGLPNDRFSAERPEGSISTLTIQRTEQRDSAMYRCASSLAGTGGYEQYFGPGTRLTVT.

This sequence joins TRBV5-1 and TRBJ2-1; maybe TRBD2 (6 bases). Germline CDR1 is SGHRS and CDR2 is YFSETQ. The V gene lost 1 base and the J gene lost 14 bases, with 13 bases spanning the gap. This CDR3 region has 12 residues. CDR3 nucleotides: TGCGCCAGCAGCTTGTTGGACCAGCGGGAGTTCTTC. It translates to CASSLLDQREFF.

This clone was counted between two and nine times. J is TRBJ2-7 and V is TRBV19; 8 nucleotides match TRBD1. J was trimmed by 0 bases and V by 9 bases; bases with no gene match: 10. Germline V CDR1 and CDR2: LNHDA, SQIVND (reference sequence). This CDR3 is 15 amino acids long. The CDR3 region has the DNA TGTGCCAGCCACCCGGGACAGGCTAGCTCCTACGAGCAGTACTTC. Protein sequence: CASHPGQASSYEQYF.

V usage is TRBV29-1 and J usage is TRBJ1-2; 10 bases are a match to TRBD1. The germline V gene has CDR1 SQVTM and CDR2 ANQGSEA. J lost 3 bases, V lost 6 bases, and 10 bases had no gene match. The CDR3 has 15 residues. Here the CDR3 reads CSVPQGGQGYYGYTF. CDR3 nucleotides: TGCAGCGTCCCCCAAGGGGGACAGGGGTACTATGGCTACACCTTC. Full variable domain (rest looked up from reference TRBV29-1 and TRBJ1-2): SAVISQKPSRDICQRGTSLTIQCQVDSQVTMMFWYRQQPGQSLTLIATANQGSEATYESGFVIDKFPISRPNLTFSTLTVSNMSPEDSSIYLCSVPQGGQGYYGYTFGSGTRLTVV.

In this sample, this clone turned up a few times. The gene calls are TRBV4-3 and TRBJ1-6, with TRBD1 identical over 9 bases. Germline V gene data show CDR1 as LGHNA and CDR2 as YSLEER. This CDR3 contains 17 residues. J was trimmed by 9 bases and V by 1 base; bases with no gene match: 10. The CDR3 nucleotides are TGCGCCAGCAGCCAAGCCCCACCGGGACAGGGAAGTTCACCCCTCCACTTT. As protein: CASSQAPPGQGSSPLHF.

The CDR3 loop is CASSFGDRGRYGGELFF. CDR3 coding DNA: TGTGCCAGCAGTTTTGGGGACAGGGGGCGATACGGCGGGGAGCTGTTTTTT. The chain combines TRBV28 with TRBJ2-2; 12 nucleotides line up with TRBD1. The CDR3 spans 17 residues. V was pared by 3 bases and J by 7 bases, with 9 bases of the junction left unmatched. The germline V gene has CDR1 MDHEN and CDR2 SYDVKM.

The V and J genes are TRBV19 and TRBJ2-7; possible D gene TRBD2, 5 bases. The CDR3 runs to 14 residues. The germline V gene has CDR1 LNHDA and CDR2 SQIVND (reference sequence). V was cut by 3 bases and J by 0 bases, with 9 bases left in between. Written as DNA, the CDR3 is TGTGCCAGTAGTATGGACTTACGCTCCTACGAGCAGTACTTC. Its protein is CASSMDLRSYEQYF.

This chain joins TRBV12-5 and TRBJ1-1; 7 nucleotides agree with TRBD1. Per germline, CDR1 LGHNT and CDR2 FRNRAP. This CDR3 contains 15 residues. Trimming cost V 4 bases and J 0 bases; bases outside gene matches: 5. This CDR3 reads CASGSGDSLNTEAFF. The DNA for the CDR3 is TGTGCTAGTGGTTCGGGGGACAGCCTGAACACTGAAGCTTTCTTT.

This clone was seen only once. The chain carries TRBV5-1 and TRBJ1-3; 11 bases map to TRBD1. Germline trimming cut 2 bases from V and 3 bases from J; bases unmatched to any gene: 4. Per the germline V gene, CDR1 is SGHRS and CDR2 is YFSETQ. The CDR3 runs to 16 residues. The CDR3 bases are TGCGCCAGCAGCTTCGGACAGGGGGCGATTGGAAACACCATATATTTT. Translation: CASSFGQGAIGNTIYF.

This clone appeared a single time. The rearrangement uses TRBV7-6 and TRBJ2-3, with D unresolved. This CDR3 is built from 13 residues. Germline V gene data show CDR1 as SGHVS and CDR2 as FNYEAQ. V lost 5 bases and J lost 4, with 10 bases in between. The CDR3 spells CASSAASADTQYF. The CDR3, as DNA: TGTGCCAGCAGCGCAGCGTCAGCAGATACGCAGTATTTT.

The V gene is TRBV6-1, the J gene TRBJ2-2; 9 nucleotides line up with TRBD2. The CDR3 has 15 residues. Germline loops: CDR1 MNHNS, CDR2 SASEGT. V was pared by 10 bases and J by 4 bases, with 10 bases of the junction left unmatched. The CDR3 sequence is CATLLAGVTTGELFF. The CDR3, as DNA: TGTGCCACCCTATTAGCGGGAGTAACCACCGGGGAGCTGTTTTTT.

The CDR3 sequence is CAISSGGGRGTGELFF. The CDR3, as DNA: TGTGCCATCTCTAGTGGGGGAGGCCGTGGCACCGGGGAGCTGTTTTTT. The chain combines TRBV10-3 with TRBJ2-2, with D possibly matching TRBD2 (6 bases). V was cut by 8 bases and J by 4 bases, with 20 bases left in between. The CDR3 is 16 residues long. The germline CDR1 and CDR2 sequences are ENHRY and SYGVKD.

This clone appeared once. This rearrangement joins TRBV5-1 to TRBJ2-2; TRBD1 is a possible D gene (6 bases). The CDR3 runs to 16 residues. V dropped 2 bases and J dropped 0 bases, with 11 bases sitting between them. CDR1 and CDR2 from the germline V gene are SGHRS and YFSETQ. The CDR3 spells CASSLRGIPNTGELFF. CDR3 DNA: TGCGCCAGCAGCTTAAGGGGGATACCGAACACCGGGGAGCTGTTTTTT. Variable domain in full (rest from reference TRBV5-1 and TRBJ2-2): KAGVTQTPRYLIKTRGQQVTLSCSPISGHRSVSWYQQTPGQGLQFLFEYFSETQRNKGNFPGRFSGRQFSNSRSEMNVSTLELGDSALYLCASSLRGIPNTGELFFGEGSRLTVL.

The sample holds a few counts of this clone. V is TRBV20-1 and J is TRBJ1-6; a weak D match, TRBD1 (5 bases). The CDR3 is 11 amino acids. V dropped 3 bases and J dropped 17 bases, with 14 bases sitting between them. Germline CDR1 reads DFQATT; CDR2 reads SNEGSKA (reference sequence). The CDR3, as DNA: TGCAGTGCTAGTGGTGACAGAATCGTCCACTTT. Protein sequence: CSASGDRIVHF.

V gene TRBV5-1 combines with J gene TRBJ1-1; D not resolved. The CDR3 extends over 13 amino acids. Germline V gene sequence: CDR1 SGHRS, CDR2 YFSETQ. Deletions cut 5 bases from V and 1 base from J, with 9 bases between. The CDR3 region has the DNA TGCGCCAGCAGTGGGTCGGGGAACACTGAAGCTTTCTTT. Amino acids: CASSGSGNTEAFF.

V and J are TRBV11-3 and TRBJ2-5; 12 positions match TRBD1. V dropped 3 bases and J dropped 4; count of bases not matched to a gene: 3. CDR3 size: 15 residues. CDR1 and CDR2 (germline): SGHNT, YENEEA. The CDR3 here is CASSLGQGAGETQYF. Here the CDR3 DNA reads TGTGCCAGCAGCTTGGGACAGGGGGCAGGAGAGACCCAGTACTTC.

The V call is TRBV30, the J call TRBJ2-1, with 9 bases fitting TRBD2. The trim removed 4 bases at V and 5 bases at J, leaving 6 bases unmatched. This CDR3 spans 14 amino acids. CDR1 is GTSNPN, CDR2 SVGIG, per germline (reference sequence). The CDR3 DNA reads as TGTGCCTGGAACCCGGGACTAGCCCACAATGAGCAGTTCTTC. It specifies CAWNPGLAHNEQFF.

The V gene is TRBV9, the J gene TRBJ2-2, with D perhaps matching TRBD2 (5 bases). V shed 0 bases and J shed 5 bases, with 17 bases lying between them. The CDR3 contains 17 residues. The germline CDR1 and CDR2 sequences are SGDLS and YYNGEE. The CDR3 DNA reads TGTGCCAGCAGCGTAGATCTCCGGGGTTTAGAAACCGGGGAGCTGTTTTTT. Protein sequence: CASSVDLRGLETGELFF.

V is TRBV11-2 and J is TRBJ2-1; 9 bases line up with TRBD2. Germline CDR1 reads SGHAT; CDR2 reads FQNNGV. Losses at the gene ends were 5 bases for V and 4 bases for J; bases not matched to a gene: 9. The CDR3 runs to 16 residues. The CDR3 loop reads CASSPLAGRGYNEQFF. The CDR3 DNA follows: TGTGCCAGCAGCCCTCTAGCGGGACGAGGATACAATGAGCAGTTCTTC.

The chain uses TRBV30 and TRBJ2-1; 7 bases match TRBD2. Germline lookup yields CDR1 GTSNPN and CDR2 SVGIG (reference sequence). The CDR3 spans 15 residues. After removal of 0 bases from V and 2 bases from J, the junction contained 4 bases not matched to a gene. In DNA form, the CDR3 reads TGTGCCTGGAGTGTGGGGGGAGGGCCCTACAATGAGCAGTTCTTC. Its translation is CAWSVGGGPYNEQFF. The whole variable domain, remainder taken from reference TRBV30 and TRBJ2-1, is SQTIHQWPATLVQPVGSPLSLECTVEGTSNPNLYWYRQAAGRGLQLLFYSVGIGQISSEVPQNLSASRPQDRQFILSSKKLLLSDSGFYLCAWSVGGGPYNEQFFGPGTRLTVL.